The next 5 T cell receptor beta chains were all read from a single sample in a study of blood T cell repertoires in COVID-19. Assay: immunoSEQ multiplex PCR; the TCRdb copy retains only in-frame clones and omits some. The data show roughly 51,000 clones, roughly 84% seen once. The sample comprised peripheral blood. Receptors were obtained from a man aged 45-65 years with active COVID-19.

The count of this clone is one. The chain employs TRBV12-5 and TRBJ2-7, with TRBD2 identical over 12 bases. CDR1 is LGHNT and CDR2 is FRNRAP in the germline V gene. The CDR3 totals 15 residues. After removal of 5 bases from V and 2 bases from J, the junction contained 4 bases not matched to a gene. The CDR3 DNA is TGTGCTAGTGGTACTGCTAGCGGGGGGGCCTACGAGCAGTACTTC. This encodes CASGTASGGAYEQYF.

The CDR3 is CASSLWSTNTGELFF. As DNA, the CDR3 is TGTGCCAGCAGCTTATGGAGTACGAACACCGGGGAGCTGTTTTTT. The chain couples TRBV7-2 to TRBJ2-2; no clear D. The V and J ends lost 2 bases and 0 bases respectively, with 7 bases between them. This CDR3 comprises 15 residues. Looked up from germline, CDR1 is SGHTA and CDR2 is FQGNSA.

The chain combines TRBV3-1 (or the pseudogene TRBV3-2) with TRBJ2-3; D ambiguous. The CDR3 is 15 amino acids. Trimming removed 4 bases at V and 6 bases at J, with 17 bases between. CDR1 and CDR2 (germline): LGHDT, YNNKEL (reference sequence). The CDR3 sequence: CASSRGISGTDTQYF. The CDR3 DNA reads as TGTGCCAGCAGCCGAGGTATTAGTGGAACTGATACGCAGTATTTT.

This clone was detected once. The chain recombines TRBV19 with TRBJ2-1, with 8 positions matching TRBD1. This CDR3 region has 13 residues. Trimming took 3 bases from V and 10 from J; bases not matched to a gene: 5. Germline V lookup: CDR1 LNHDA, CDR2 SQIVND (reference sequence). DNA of the CDR3: TGTGCCAGTAGTATCCAACAGGGGGACGAGCAGTTCTTC. Translation: CASSIQQGDEQFF.

This clone was seen only once. The V gene is TRBV6-5, the J gene TRBJ1-4; D remains ambiguous. CDR1 and CDR2 (germline): MNHEY, SVGAGI. This CDR3 has 13 amino acids. V lost 3 bases, J lost 7 bases, and 9 bases lay in between. The CDR3 reads CASSYIGVEKLFF. CDR3 DNA: TGTGCCAGCAGTTATATCGGTGTTGAAAAACTGTTTTTT.